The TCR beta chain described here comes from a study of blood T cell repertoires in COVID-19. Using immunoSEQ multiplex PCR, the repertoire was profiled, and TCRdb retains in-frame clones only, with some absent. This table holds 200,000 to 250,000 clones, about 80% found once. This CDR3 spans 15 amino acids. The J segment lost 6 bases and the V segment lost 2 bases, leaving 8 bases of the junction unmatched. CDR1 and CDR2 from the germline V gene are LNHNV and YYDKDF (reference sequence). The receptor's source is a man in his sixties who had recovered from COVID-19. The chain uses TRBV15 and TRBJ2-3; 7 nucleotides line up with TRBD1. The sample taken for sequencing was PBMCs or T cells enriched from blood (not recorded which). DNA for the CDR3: TGTGCCACCAGCAGACGGGACAGCCGTGGGGATACGCAGTATTTT. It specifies CATSRRDSRGDTQYF. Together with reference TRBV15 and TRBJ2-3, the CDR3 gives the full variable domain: DAMVIQNPRYQVTQFGKPVTLSCSQTLNHNVMYWYQQKSSQAPKLLFHYYDKDFNNEADTPDNFQSRRPNTSFCFLDIRSPGLGDTAMYLCATSRRDSRGDTQYFGPGTRLTVL.